These 2 T cell receptor beta chains came from one sample sequenced in a study of blood T cell repertoires in COVID-19. Data came from immunoSEQ multiplex PCR; TCRdb stores just in-frame clones and leaves some out. Counted here are a few hundred thousand clones, approximately 85% occurring once; the ten biggest clones make up 7% to 10%. The specimen was peripheral blood. The receptors come from a woman of 80 years or more with COVID-19, enrolled during active disease.

The chain uses TRBV5-1 and TRBJ1-4; a possible D gene is TRBD1 (5 bases). The germline gives CDR1 SGHRS, CDR2 YFSETQ. V lost 7 bases to trimming and J lost 4 bases, with 11 bases between them. The CDR3 length is 13 residues. Written as DNA, the CDR3 is TGCGCCAGCTCGACAGCGATTAATGAAAAACTGTTTTTT. Protein product: CASSTAINEKLFF.

V usage is TRBV5-1 and J usage is TRBJ1-2, with D tentatively TRBD1 (6 bases). This CDR3 contains 16 residues. V lost 2 bases and J 8 bases, leaving 22 bases between the germline ends. In germline, CDR1 is SGHRS, CDR2 YFSETQ. CDR3 sequence reads: CASSFLTGTPPGGYTF. As DNA, the CDR3 is TGCGCCAGCAGCTTTCTAACTGGGACACCCCCCGGCGGCTACACCTTC.